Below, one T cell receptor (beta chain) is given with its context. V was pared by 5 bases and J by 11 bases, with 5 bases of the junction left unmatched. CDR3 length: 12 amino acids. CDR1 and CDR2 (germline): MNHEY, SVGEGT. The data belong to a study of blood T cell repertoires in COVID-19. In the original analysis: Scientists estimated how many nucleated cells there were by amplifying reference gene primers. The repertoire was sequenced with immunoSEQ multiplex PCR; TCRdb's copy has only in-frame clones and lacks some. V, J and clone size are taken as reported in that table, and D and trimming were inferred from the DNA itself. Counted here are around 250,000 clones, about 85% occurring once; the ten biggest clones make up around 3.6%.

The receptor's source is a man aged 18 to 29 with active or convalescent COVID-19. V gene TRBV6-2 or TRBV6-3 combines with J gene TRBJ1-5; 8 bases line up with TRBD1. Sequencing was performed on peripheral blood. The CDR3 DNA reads TGTGCCAGCAGTGTGGGACAGGTCGCCCAGCATTTT. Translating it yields CASSVGQVAQHF.